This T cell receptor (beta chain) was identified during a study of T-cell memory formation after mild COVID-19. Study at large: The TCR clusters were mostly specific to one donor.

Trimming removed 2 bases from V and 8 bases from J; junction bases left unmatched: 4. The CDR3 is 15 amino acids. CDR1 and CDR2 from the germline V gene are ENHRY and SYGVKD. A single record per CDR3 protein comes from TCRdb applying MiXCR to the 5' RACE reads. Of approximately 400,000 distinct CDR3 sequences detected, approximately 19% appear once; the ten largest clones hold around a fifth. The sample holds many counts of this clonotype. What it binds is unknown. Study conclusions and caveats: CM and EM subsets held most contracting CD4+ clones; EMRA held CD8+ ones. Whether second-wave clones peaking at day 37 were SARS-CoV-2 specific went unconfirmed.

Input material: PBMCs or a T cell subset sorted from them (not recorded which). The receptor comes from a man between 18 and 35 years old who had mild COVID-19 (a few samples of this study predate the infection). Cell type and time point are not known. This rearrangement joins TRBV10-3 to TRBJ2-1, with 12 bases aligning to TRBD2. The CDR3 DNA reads TGTGCCATCAGTGAGGCCCCTAGCGGGGGGGATGAGCAGTTCTTC. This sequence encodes CAISEAPSGGDEQFF.